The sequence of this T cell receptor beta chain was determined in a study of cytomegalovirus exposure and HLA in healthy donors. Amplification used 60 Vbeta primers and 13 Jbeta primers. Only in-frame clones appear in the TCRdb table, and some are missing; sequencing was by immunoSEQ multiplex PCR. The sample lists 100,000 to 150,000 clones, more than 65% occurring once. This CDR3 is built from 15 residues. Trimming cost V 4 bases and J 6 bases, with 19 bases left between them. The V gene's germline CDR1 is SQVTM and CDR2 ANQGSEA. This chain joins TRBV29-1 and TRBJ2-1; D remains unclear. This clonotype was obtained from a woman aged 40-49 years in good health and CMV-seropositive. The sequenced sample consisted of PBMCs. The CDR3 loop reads CSVVINNQIFNEQFF. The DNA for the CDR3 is TGCAGCGTTGTGATCAACAACCAAATTTTCAATGAGCAGTTCTTC.